In its sample, the clone carrying this T cell receptor (beta chain) was seen many times. Antigen unknown. Clinical symptoms, serum thyroxine, TRAb, thyroid ultrasound and orbital computed tomography established diagnosis. This entry is derived from a study of T cells in Graves' hyperthyroidism and ophthalmopathy. Overall study findings and caveats: The model foresaw ophthalmopathy a median about 6.5 months prior to onset.

From RNA transcripts, TCR beta CDR3 regions were amplified. HTBI primers were the set used in a first-round RT-PCR of the TCR CDR3. Each CDR3 protein gets one entry after TCRdb re-called the multiplex PCR reads with MiXCR. The data show around 600,000 distinct CDR3 sequences, approximately 15% seen once. The J segment lost 2 bases and the V segment lost 2 bases, leaving 7 bases of the junction unmatched. The CDR3 is 16 residues long. Germline values: CDR1 MDHEN, CDR2 SYDVKM. The chain uses TRBV28 and TRBJ1-2, with 8 bases that match TRBD1. This receptor was obtained from a woman in her thirties or forties with Graves' ophthalmopathy. Sample: blood. The CDR3 DNA sequence: TGTGCCAGCAGTTTAGCGACAGGGGCGTTAAACTATGGCTACACCTTC. It codes for CASSLATGALNYGYTF.